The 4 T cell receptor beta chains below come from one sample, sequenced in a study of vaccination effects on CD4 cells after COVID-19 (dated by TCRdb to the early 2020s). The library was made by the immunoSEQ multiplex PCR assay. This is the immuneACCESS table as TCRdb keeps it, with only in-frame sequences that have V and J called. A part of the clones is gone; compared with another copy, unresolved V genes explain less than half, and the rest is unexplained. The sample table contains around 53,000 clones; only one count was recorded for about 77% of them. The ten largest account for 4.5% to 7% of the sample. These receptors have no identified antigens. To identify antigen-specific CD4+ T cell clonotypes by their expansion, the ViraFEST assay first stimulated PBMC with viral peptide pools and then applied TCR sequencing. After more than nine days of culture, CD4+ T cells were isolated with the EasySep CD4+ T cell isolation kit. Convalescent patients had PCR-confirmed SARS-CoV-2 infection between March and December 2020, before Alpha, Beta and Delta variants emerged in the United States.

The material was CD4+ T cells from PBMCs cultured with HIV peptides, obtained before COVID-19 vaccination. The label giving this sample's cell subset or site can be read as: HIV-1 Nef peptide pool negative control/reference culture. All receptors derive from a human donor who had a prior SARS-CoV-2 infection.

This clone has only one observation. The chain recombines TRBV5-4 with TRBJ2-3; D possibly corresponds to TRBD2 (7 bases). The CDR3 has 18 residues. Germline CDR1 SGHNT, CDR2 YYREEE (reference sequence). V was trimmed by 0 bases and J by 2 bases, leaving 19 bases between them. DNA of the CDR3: TGTGCCAGCAGCTTGGGCGGGGGCACGCGGGGTTACACAGATACGCAGTATTTT. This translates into CASSLGGGTRGYTDTQYF.

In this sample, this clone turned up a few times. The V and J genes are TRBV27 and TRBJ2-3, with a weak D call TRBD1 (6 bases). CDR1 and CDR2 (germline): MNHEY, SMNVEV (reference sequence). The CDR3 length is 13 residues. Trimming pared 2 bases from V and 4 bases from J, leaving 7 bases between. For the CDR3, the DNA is TGTGCCAGCAGTTTAGCAGGGGCAGATACGCAGTATTTT. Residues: CASSLAGADTQYF.

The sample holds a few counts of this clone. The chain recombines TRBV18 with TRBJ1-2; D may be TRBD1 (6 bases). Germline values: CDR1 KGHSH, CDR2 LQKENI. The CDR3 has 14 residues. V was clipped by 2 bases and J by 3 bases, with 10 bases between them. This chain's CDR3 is CASSPGGRDYGYTF. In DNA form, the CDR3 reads TGTGCCAGCTCACCAGGGGGGCGCGACTATGGCTACACCTTC.

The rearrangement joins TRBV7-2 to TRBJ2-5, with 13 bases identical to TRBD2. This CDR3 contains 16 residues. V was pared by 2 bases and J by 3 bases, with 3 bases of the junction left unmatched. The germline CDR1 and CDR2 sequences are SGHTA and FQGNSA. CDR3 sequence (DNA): TGTGCCAGCAGCTTAATCGGACTAGCGGGGGAAGAGACCCAGTACTTC. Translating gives CASSLIGLAGEETQYF.